The clone carrying this T cell receptor beta chain appeared many times. What it recognizes is unknown. This sample stems from a study of T-cell memory formation after mild COVID-19. Study-wide results and caveats: Clones contracting across day 15 to 85 had a balanced CD4/CD8 profile; later expanding clones leaned CD4+.

Looked up from germline, CDR1 is SQVTM and CDR2 is ANQGSEA. The CDR3 contains 11 residues. V was trimmed by 4 bases and J by 6 bases, leaving 10 bases between them. TCRdb reprocessed the 5' RACE reads with MiXCR, giving one entry per CDR3 protein. The sample contains approximately 300,000 distinct CDR3 sequences, less than 9.5% of which appear only once. The TCR originated in a man between 18 and 29 years old who had mild COVID-19 (a few samples of this study predate the infection). Cell type and time point are not known. Input material: PBMCs or a T cell subset sorted from them (not recorded which). The chain recombines TRBV29-1 with TRBJ2-7, with a possible D match to TRBD1 (5 bases). The CDR3 protein is CSVARVGEQYF. CDR3 nucleotide sequence: TGCAGCGTTGCCAGGGTTGGCGAGCAGTACTTC.